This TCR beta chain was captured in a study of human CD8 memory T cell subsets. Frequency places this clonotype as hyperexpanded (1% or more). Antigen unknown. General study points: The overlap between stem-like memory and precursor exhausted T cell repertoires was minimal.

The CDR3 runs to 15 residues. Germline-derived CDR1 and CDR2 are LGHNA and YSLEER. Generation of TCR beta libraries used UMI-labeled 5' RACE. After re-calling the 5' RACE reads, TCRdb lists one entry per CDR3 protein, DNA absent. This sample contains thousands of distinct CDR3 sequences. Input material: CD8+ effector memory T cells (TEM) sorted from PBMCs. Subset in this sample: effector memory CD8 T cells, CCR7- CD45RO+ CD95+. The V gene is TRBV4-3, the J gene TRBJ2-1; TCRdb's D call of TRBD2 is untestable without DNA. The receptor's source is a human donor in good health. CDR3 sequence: CASSQASGDLVEQFF.